The rows below give T cell receptor beta chains drawn from one sample of a study of cytomegalovirus exposure and HLA in healthy donors. TCRdb's copy holds only in-frame clones and misses some; the assay was immunoSEQ multiplex PCR. The sample includes fewer than 200,000 clones, 80% to 85% of them seen just once. The sample consisted of PBMCs. The receptor set was obtained from a young woman in good health and CMV-seropositive. CDR3s include the opening cysteine and the closing phenylalanine or tryptophan. Fields, in order: clone size, V gene, D gene, J gene, CDR3 DNA, CDR3 protein. The D gene is left open where the match is weak. Clone size, where shown, is once, few, many, or a class for clones that have expanded.

>-|TRBV11-3|TRBD1|TRBJ1-2
TGTGCCAGCAGCTTCGACAGGGGGATGGGCTACACCTTC
CASSFDRGMGYTF
>-|TRBV19|TRBD1|TRBJ1-5
TGTGCCAGTAGTATCGGGACAGGGGGCTTTCAGCCCCAGCATTTT
CASSIGTGGFQPQHF
>-|TRBV11-1|-|TRBJ2-1
TGTGCCAGCAGCTACACTAGAGGGGGGGTGAATGAGCAGTTCTTC
CASSYTRGGVNEQFF
>-|TRBV2|-|TRBJ2-2
TGTGCCAGCAGGAGAGCTAGCCGCGTTGCCGGGGAGCTGTTTTTT
CASRRASRVAGELFF
>-|TRBV18|-|TRBJ2-1
TGTGCCAGCTCACCTTTACAGGGCCCCAATGAGCAGTTCTTC
CASSPLQGPNEQFF
>-|TRBV7-3|TRBD1|TRBJ1-4
TGTGCCAGCAGCCTCAACCCACAGGGGTCGGGGGAAAAACTGTTTTTT
CASSLNPQGSGEKLFF
>-|TRBV5-1|TRBD1|TRBJ2-5
TGCGCCAGCAGGACAGGGTGGTTTGATGAGACCCAGTACTTC
CASRTGWFDETQYF
>once|TRBV6-1|TRBD1|TRBJ1-6
TGTGCCAGCAGTGATACAGGACAGGGAACTAATTCACCCCTCCACTTT
CASSDTGQGTNSPLHF
>once|TRBV27|TRBD1|TRBJ1-2
TGTGCCAGCAGGGTCAGCGGACAGGTCCATGGCTACACCTTC
CASRVSGQVHGYTF
>-|TRBV5-1|TRBD1|TRBJ1-6
TGCGCCAGCGGGGTGACAGGGACGGATTCACCCCTCCACTTT
CASGVTGTDSPLHF
>-|TRBV13|TRBD1|TRBJ2-1
TGTGCCTCCACGGACAGGGGTACCTACAATGAGCAGTTCTTC
CASTDRGTYNEQFF
>-|TRBV6-5|-|TRBJ1-5
TGTGCCAGCAGTTCCGACAGACTTGAGAGCAATCAGCCCCAGCATTTT
CASSSDRLESNQPQHF
>-|TRBV5-4|-|TRBJ1-2
TGTGCCAGCAGTGAGACAGGTCTCCCCTATGGCTACACCTTC
CASSETGLPYGYTF
>-|TRBV27|TRBD1|TRBJ1-1
TGTGCCAGCAGCCCGAGTACCGGGACAGGGAGAGGGTTGAACACTGAAGCTTTCTTT
CASSPSTGTGRGLNTEAFF
>-|TRBV9|TRBD2|TRBJ2-2
TGTGCCAGCAGCGTAGGGTTAGCGGGGGCCGGGGAGCTGTTTTTT
CASSVGLAGAGELFF
>-|TRBV15|-|TRBJ2-2
TGTGCCACCAGTTGGCAGACGAACACCGGGGAGCTGTTTTTT
CATSWQTNTGELFF